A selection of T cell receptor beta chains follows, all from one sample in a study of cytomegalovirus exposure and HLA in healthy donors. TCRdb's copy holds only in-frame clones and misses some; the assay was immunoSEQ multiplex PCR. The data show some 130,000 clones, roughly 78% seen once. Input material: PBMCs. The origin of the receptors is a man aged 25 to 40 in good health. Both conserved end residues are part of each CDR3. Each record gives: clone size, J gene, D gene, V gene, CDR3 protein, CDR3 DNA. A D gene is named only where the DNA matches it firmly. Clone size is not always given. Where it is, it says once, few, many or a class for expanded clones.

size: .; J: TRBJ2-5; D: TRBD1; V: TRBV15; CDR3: CATSRPTGGRETQYF; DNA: TGTGCCACCAGCAGGCCGACAGGGGGCAGGGAGACCCAGTACTTC
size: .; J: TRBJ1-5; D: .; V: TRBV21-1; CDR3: CASWTRGKPQHF; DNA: TGTGCCAGCTGGACCAGGGGAAAGCCCCAGCATTTT
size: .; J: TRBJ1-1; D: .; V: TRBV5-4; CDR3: CASSLGQTALNTEAFF; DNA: TGTGCCAGCAGCTTGGGTCAGACTGCCTTGAACACTGAAGCTTTCTTT
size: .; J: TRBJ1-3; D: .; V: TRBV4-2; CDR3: CASSPQGSPGNTIYF; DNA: TGTGCCAGCAGCCCACAGGGCTCTCCTGGAAACACCATATATTTT
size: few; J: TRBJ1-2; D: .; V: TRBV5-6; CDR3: CASSAGAGVGYTF; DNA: TGTGCCAGCAGCGCCGGGGCAGGGGTCGGCTACACCTTC
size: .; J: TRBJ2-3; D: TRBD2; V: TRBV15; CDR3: CATSPGTSGRVSTDTQYF; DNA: TGTGCCACCAGCCCCGGGACTAGCGGGAGGGTTAGCACAGATACGCAGTATTTT
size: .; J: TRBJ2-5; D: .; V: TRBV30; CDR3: CAWSFPPRDNKEQYF; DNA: TGTGCCTGGAGTTTTCCTCCCCGGGACAATAAAGAGCAGTACTTC
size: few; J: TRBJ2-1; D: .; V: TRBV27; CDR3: CASSSSDRLKNEQFF; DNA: TGTGCCAGCAGTTCCTCGGACAGATTGAAGAATGAGCAGTTCTTC
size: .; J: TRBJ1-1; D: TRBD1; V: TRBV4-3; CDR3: CASSQVAGGFTEAFF; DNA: TGCGCCAGCAGCCAAGTTGCAGGGGGCTTCACTGAAGCTTTCTTT
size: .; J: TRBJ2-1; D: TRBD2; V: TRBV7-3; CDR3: CASSPRASGRGEQFF; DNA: TGTGCCAGCAGCCCCCGGGCTAGCGGGAGAGGTGAGCAGTTCTTC
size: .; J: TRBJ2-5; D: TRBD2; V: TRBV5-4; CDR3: CASSLGLLKREQETQYF; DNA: TGTGCCAGCAGCTTGGGCCTCTTAAAGCGGGAGCAAGAGACCCAGTACTTC
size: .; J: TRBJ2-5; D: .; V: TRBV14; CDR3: CASSWGVETQYF; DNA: TGTGCCAGCAGCTGGGGCGTCGAGACCCAGTACTTC
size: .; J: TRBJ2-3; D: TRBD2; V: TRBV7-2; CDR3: CASSLGTSGSTDTQYF; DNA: TGTGCCAGCAGCTTAGGGACTAGCGGTAGCACAGATACGCAGTATTTT
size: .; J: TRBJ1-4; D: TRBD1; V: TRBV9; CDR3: CASSLGQPATNEKLFF; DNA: TGTGCCAGCAGCTTGGGACAGCCCGCAACTAATGAAAAACTGTTTTTT
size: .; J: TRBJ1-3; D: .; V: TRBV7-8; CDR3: CASSFPRGARSGNTIYF; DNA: TGTGCCAGCAGCTTCCCGCGTGGGGCCCGCTCTGGAAACACCATATATTTT
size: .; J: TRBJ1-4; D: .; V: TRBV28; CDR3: CASSFGGGAMGEKLFF; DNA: TGTGCCAGCAGTTTCGGAGGGGGGGCCATGGGTGAAAAACTGTTTTTT
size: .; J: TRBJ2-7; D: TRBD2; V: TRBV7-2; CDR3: CASSLAGRGYEQYF; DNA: TGTGCCAGCAGCCTAGCGGGGCGAGGATACGAGCAGTACTTC
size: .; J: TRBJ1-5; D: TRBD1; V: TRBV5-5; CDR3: CASSLGTGGQHF; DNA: TGTGCCAGCAGCTTAGGGACAGGGGGCCAGCATTTT
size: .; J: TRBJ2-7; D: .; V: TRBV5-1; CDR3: CASSGPGVREQYF; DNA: TGCGCCAGCAGCGGGCCGGGGGTTCGGGAGCAGTACTTC
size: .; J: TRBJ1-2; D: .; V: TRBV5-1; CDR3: CASSLERGYGYTF; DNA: TGCGCCAGCAGCTTGGAGCGGGGATATGGCTACACCTTC
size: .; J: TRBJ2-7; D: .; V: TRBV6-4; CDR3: CASSPIWRGAYEQYF; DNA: TGTGCCAGCAGTCCCATTTGGCGGGGAGCCTACGAGCAGTACTTC
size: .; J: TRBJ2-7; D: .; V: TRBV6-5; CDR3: CASSELVRVYEQYF; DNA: TGTGCCAGCAGTGAATTAGTCAGGGTCTACGAGCAGTACTTC
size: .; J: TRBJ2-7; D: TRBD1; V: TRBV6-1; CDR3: CASSQRTGYYYEQYF; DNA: TGTGCCAGCAGCCAACGGACAGGGTATTACTACGAGCAGTACTTC
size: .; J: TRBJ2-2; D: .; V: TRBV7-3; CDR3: CASRAGTLSGELFF; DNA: TGTGCCAGCAGAGCCGGGACTCTAAGCGGGGAGCTGTTTTTT
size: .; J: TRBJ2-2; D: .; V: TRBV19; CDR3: CASSISPAGSAGELFF; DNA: TGTGCCAGTAGTATAAGCCCGGCAGGGTCCGCCGGGGAGCTGTTTTTT
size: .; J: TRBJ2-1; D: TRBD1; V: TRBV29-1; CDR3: CSVAGTEPNNEQFF; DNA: TGCAGCGTTGCCGGGACAGAACCCAACAATGAGCAGTTCTTC
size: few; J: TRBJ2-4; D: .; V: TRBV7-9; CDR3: CASSPGGGRAKNIQYF; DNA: TGTGCCAGCAGTCCCGGCGGTGGTAGGGCCAAAAACATTCAGTACTTC
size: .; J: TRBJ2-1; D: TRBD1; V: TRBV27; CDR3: CASSFSGQGLYNEQFF; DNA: TGTGCCAGCAGTTTCTCAGGACAGGGGCTCTACAATGAGCAGTTCTTC
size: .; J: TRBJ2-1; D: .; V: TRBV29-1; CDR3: CSVDRGAIEQFF; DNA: TGCAGCGTTGATCGGGGGGCAATTGAGCAGTTCTTC
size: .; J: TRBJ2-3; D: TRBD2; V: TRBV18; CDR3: CASSLAGTTDTQYF; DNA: TGTGCCAGCTCACTAGCGGGGACCACAGATACGCAGTATTTT
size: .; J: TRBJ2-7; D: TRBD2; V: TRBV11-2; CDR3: CASSLVGLGFYEQYF; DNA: TGTGCCAGCAGCTTAGTTGGACTAGGTTTCTACGAGCAGTACTTC
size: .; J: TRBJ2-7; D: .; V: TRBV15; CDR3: CATSKVSGSSYEQYF; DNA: TGTGCCACCAGCAAAGTTAGCGGCTCCTCCTACGAGCAGTACTTC
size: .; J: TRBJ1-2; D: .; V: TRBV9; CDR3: CASSASTAGGYTF; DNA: TGTGCCAGCAGCGCCTCGACGGCGGGGGGCTACACCTTC
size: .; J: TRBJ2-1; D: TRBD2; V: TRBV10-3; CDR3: CAISDGAGGRNEQFF; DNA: TGTGCCATCAGTGATGGGGCGGGGGGTCGCAATGAGCAGTTCTTC
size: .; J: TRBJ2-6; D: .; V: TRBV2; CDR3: CASSPRVTGRLGANVLTF; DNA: TGTGCCAGCAGCCCCCGCGTGACAGGACGGCTTGGGGCCAACGTCCTGACTTTC